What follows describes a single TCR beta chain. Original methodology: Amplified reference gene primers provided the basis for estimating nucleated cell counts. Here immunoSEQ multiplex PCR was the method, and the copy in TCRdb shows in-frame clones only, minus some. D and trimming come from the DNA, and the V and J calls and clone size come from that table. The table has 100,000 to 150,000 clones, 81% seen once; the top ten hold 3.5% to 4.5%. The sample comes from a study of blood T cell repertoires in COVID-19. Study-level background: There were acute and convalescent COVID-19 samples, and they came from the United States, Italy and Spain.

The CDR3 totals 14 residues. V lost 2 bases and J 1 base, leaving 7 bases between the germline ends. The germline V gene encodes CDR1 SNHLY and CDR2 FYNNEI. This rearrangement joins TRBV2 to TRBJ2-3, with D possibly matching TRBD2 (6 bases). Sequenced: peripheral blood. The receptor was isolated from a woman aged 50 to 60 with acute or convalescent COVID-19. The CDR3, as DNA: TGTGCCAGCAGTGAACCTAGCGGCACAGATACGCAGTATTTT. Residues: CASSEPSGTDTQYF.